The entry that follows covers one T cell receptor (beta chain) sequence. Its antigen remains unknown. The data derive from a study of persistence of HIV-infected CD4 T cells. Overlapping HIV-1 Gag 15-mer peptides at approximately 0.96 ug per peptide per mL were used. Sorted nonresponding memory CD4+ T cells were CD40L-negative, CD69-negative, CD45RO-high. Sequencing used immunoSEQ version 4 in survey mode. TCRdb's table, derived via immunoSEQ multiplex PCR, lists solely in-frame clones and lacks some. The data contain about 33,000 clones, 80% to 85% of them singletons. The sample was cultured CD4+ T cells from PBMCs, taken from a patient who received antiretroviral therapy. The receptor comes from an adult with HIV. The donor label of this sample is uncertain.

CDR3 in DNA: TGTGCCAGCAGTTTATCGGCAGGGCGGGGTGGCTACACCTTC. The encoded protein is CASSLSAGRGGYTF. This rearrangement joins TRBV28 to TRBJ1-2; weak D call: TRBD1 (5 bases). Between the trimmed V and J ends, which lost 1 base and 7 bases, there was a span of 13 bases. The CDR3 consists of 14 residues. Germline CDR1 is MDHEN and CDR2 is SYDVKM.